A selection of T cell receptor beta chains follows, all from one sample in a study of immune evolution from preneoplasia to lung adenocarcinoma. TCRdb's copy holds only in-frame clones and misses some; the assay was immunoSEQ multiplex PCR. The data show about 14,000 clones, approximately 77% seen once. The sequenced material came from FFPE minimally invasive lung adenocarcinoma tissue. The receptors derive from a person aged 60 to 85 with lung adenocarcinoma. CDR3s include the opening cysteine and the closing phenylalanine or tryptophan. The order of the fields is J gene, V gene, D gene, CDR3 protein. A D gene is named only where the DNA matches it firmly.

TRBJ2-1	TRBV11-3	TRBD2	CASSETSGRAGNEQFF
TRBJ2-2	TRBV11-2	.	CASSPVSGANTGELFF
TRBJ2-2	TRBV7-9	.	CASVPEGFGTGELFF
TRBJ2-7	TRBV28	TRBD1	CASSLRTGDEQYF
TRBJ2-7	TRBV10-3	TRBD1	CATRTGTGYEQYF
TRBJ2-5	TRBV25-1	TRBD1	CAAGAGGLETQYF
TRBJ2-5	TRBV28	.	CASSYQETQYF
TRBJ1-1	TRBV7-3	TRBD1	CASSMGQQMNTEAFF
TRBJ2-7	TRBV27	.	CASSPGSHVQYF
TRBJ2-7	TRBV27	.	CANPGQVPYEQYF
TRBJ1-2	TRBV29-1	.	CSVEEAFRNYGYTF
TRBJ1-2	TRBV4-1	.	CASSRRVTDSHYGYTF
TRBJ2-2	TRBV18	TRBD1	CASSPWDRPDRELFF